What follows is one T cell receptor (beta chain) and its context. Antigen specificity is unknown. These data come from a study of T cell responses to AZD1222 COVID-19 vaccine. Clones were sequenced by immunoSEQ multiplex PCR, and TCRdb holds only the in-frame ones, with some missing. The sample yields about 150,000 clones, about 95% seen once. Study-level findings and limits: Only after the peak T cell response were repertoires sampled. It should be noted that donors were predominantly white British and more often female, and clonal diversity was possibly underestimated.

V shed 4 bases and J 7 bases; nucleotides not matched to a gene: 14. The CDR3 totals 16 residues. Germline-derived CDR1 and CDR2 are GTSNPN and SVGIG (reference sequence). This clonotype was obtained from an adult in good health. Sample: peripheral blood, taken on day 0 of AZD1222 vaccination. The chain carries TRBV30 and TRBJ2-1; 9 positions agree with TRBD2. CDR3 DNA: TGTGCCTGGATTTGGGCGTGGCGGGGGGGCAGAAATGAGCAGTTCTTC. Translated, it gives CAWIWAWRGGRNEQFF.